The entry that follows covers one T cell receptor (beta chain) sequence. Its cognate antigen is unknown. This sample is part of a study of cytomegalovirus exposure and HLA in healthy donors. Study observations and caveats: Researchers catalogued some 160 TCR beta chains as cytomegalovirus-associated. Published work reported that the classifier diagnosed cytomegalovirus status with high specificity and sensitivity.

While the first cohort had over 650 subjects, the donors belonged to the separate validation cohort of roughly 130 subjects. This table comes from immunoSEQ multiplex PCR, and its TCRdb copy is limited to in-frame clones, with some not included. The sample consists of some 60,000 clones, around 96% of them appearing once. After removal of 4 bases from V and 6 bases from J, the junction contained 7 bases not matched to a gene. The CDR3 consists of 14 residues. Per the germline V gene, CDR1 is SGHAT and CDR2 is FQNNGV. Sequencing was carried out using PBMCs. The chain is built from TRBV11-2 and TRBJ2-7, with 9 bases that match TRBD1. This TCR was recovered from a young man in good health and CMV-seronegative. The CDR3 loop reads CASSSGQGFIEQYF. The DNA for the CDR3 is TGTGCCAGCAGCTCGGGACAGGGTTTTATCGAGCAGTACTTC.